A selection of T cell receptor beta chains follows, all from one sample in a study of OX40 agonist ivuxolimab in advanced cancers. Method: immunoSEQ multiplex PCR; TCRdb's copy keeps in-frame clones and lacks some. The repertoire holds 55,000 to 70,000 clones, with 80% to 85% as singletons. Sequences were derived from CD4+ or CD8+ T cells sorted from blood, sampled in a trial of the OX40 agonist ivuxolimab. These receptors were taken from an adult with an advanced solid tumor such as melanoma, head and neck, liver or kidney cancer. CDR3s include the opening cysteine and the closing phenylalanine or tryptophan. The D gene is left open where the match is weak. Size tells how often a clone was seen (once, few, many) or the class of an expanded clone, and some rows leave it out.

cdr3_length: 14
v_call: TRBV2
j_call: TRBJ1-5
clone_size: few
d_call: -
cdr3_aa: CASSKGGQNQPQHF
cdr3_nt: TGTGCCAGCAGTAAAGGAGGACAGAATCAGCCCCAGCATTTT

cdr3_length: 16
v_call: TRBV2
j_call: TRBJ2-3
clone_size: -
d_call: TRBD2
cdr3_aa: CASRQRSGRGTDTQYF
cdr3_nt: TGTGCCAGCAGGCAAAGGAGCGGGAGGGGGACAGATACGCAGTATTTT

cdr3_length: 13
v_call: TRBV29-1
j_call: TRBJ2-7
clone_size: -
d_call: TRBD2
cdr3_aa: CSVGGGGSYEQYF
cdr3_nt: TGCAGCGTTGGGGGGGGAGGCTCCTACGAGCAGTACTTC

cdr3_length: 15
v_call: TRBV7-9
j_call: TRBJ2-5
clone_size: -
d_call: -
cdr3_aa: CASSSTLRGAETQYF
cdr3_nt: TGTGCCAGCAGCTCCACCCTAAGGGGAGCGGAGACCCAGTACTTC

cdr3_length: 16
v_call: TRBV4-1
j_call: TRBJ1-2
clone_size: -
d_call: TRBD1
cdr3_aa: CASSQGAGTGSYGYTF
cdr3_nt: TGCGCCAGCAGCCAAGGGGCCGGGACAGGTTCCTATGGCTACACCTTC

cdr3_length: 13
v_call: TRBV6-5
j_call: TRBJ1-4
clone_size: -
d_call: -
cdr3_aa: CASSYSANEKLFF
cdr3_nt: TGTGCCAGCAGTTACTCAGCTAATGAAAAACTGTTTTTT

cdr3_length: 15
v_call: TRBV5-4
j_call: TRBJ1-2
clone_size: -
d_call: -
cdr3_aa: CASSLGSRTNYGYTF
cdr3_nt: TGTGCCAGCAGCTTGGGTTCCCGGACAAACTATGGCTACACCTTC

cdr3_length: 14
v_call: TRBV9
j_call: TRBJ2-2
clone_size: -
d_call: -
cdr3_aa: CASSVEVNTGELFF
cdr3_nt: TGTGCCAGCAGCGTAGAGGTAAACACCGGGGAGCTGTTTTTT

cdr3_length: 15
v_call: TRBV5-6
j_call: TRBJ2-2
clone_size: -
d_call: TRBD1
cdr3_aa: CASSFRQGYGGELFF
cdr3_nt: TGTGCCAGCAGCTTCCGACAGGGGTACGGCGGGGAGCTGTTTTTT

cdr3_length: 15
v_call: TRBV28
j_call: TRBJ1-2
clone_size: -
d_call: -
cdr3_aa: CASSNSGTSNYGYTF
cdr3_nt: TGTGCCAGCAGTAATTCCGGGACCTCTAACTATGGCTACACCTTC

cdr3_length: 14
v_call: TRBV19
j_call: TRBJ1-3
clone_size: -
d_call: -
cdr3_aa: CASRPQNSGNTIYF
cdr3_nt: TGTGCCAGTAGGCCTCAAAACTCTGGAAACACCATATATTTT

cdr3_length: 16
v_call: TRBV7-9
j_call: TRBJ2-3
clone_size: -
d_call: TRBD2
cdr3_aa: CASSLGGSGGTYTQYF
cdr3_nt: TGTGCCAGCAGCTTAGGTGGTAGCGGGGGAACCTATACGCAGTATTTT

cdr3_length: 15
v_call: TRBV19
j_call: TRBJ2-2
clone_size: -
d_call: -
cdr3_aa: CASSRQGTFTGELFF
cdr3_nt: TGTGCCAGTAGTCGGCAGGGCACATTTACCGGGGAGCTGTTTTTT

cdr3_length: 10
v_call: TRBV2
j_call: TRBJ2-1
clone_size: -
d_call: -
cdr3_aa: CASSENFHLF
cdr3_nt: TGTGCCAGCAGTGAAAACTTTCATCTCTTC

cdr3_length: 15
v_call: TRBV19
j_call: TRBJ2-5
clone_size: -
d_call: TRBD2
cdr3_aa: CASSIIAGGIETQYF
cdr3_nt: TGTGCCAGTAGTATCATAGCGGGGGGGATAGAGACCCAGTACTTC

cdr3_length: 13
v_call: TRBV28
j_call: TRBJ2-5
clone_size: -
d_call: -
cdr3_aa: CASSLPPQRPQYF
cdr3_nt: TGTGCCAGCAGTTTACCCCCCCAGCGGCCCCAGTACTTC

cdr3_length: 15
v_call: TRBV4-1
j_call: TRBJ2-2
clone_size: once
d_call: -
cdr3_aa: CASSQDPWANGELFF
cdr3_nt: TGCGCCAGCAGCCAAGATCCGTGGGCAAACGGGGAGCTGTTTTTT

cdr3_length: 18
v_call: TRBV5-6
j_call: TRBJ2-7
clone_size: -
d_call: TRBD2
cdr3_aa: CASSPGTSGGQSSYEQYF
cdr3_nt: TGTGCCAGCAGCCCCGGGACTAGCGGGGGGCAAAGCTCCTACGAGCAGTACTTC

cdr3_length: 13
v_call: TRBV29-1
j_call: TRBJ1-2
clone_size: -
d_call: TRBD1
cdr3_aa: CSVGETGAWGYTF
cdr3_nt: TGCAGCGTTGGGGAGACAGGGGCATGGGGCTACACCTTC

cdr3_length: 12
v_call: TRBV2
j_call: TRBJ2-5
clone_size: -
d_call: -
cdr3_aa: CASSQLEETQYF
cdr3_nt: TGTGCCAGCAGTCAACTGGAAGAGACCCAGTACTTC

cdr3_length: 15
v_call: TRBV9
j_call: TRBJ2-5
clone_size: -
d_call: TRBD2
cdr3_aa: CASSVMGLGEETQYF
cdr3_nt: TGTGCCAGCAGCGTCATGGGACTAGGGGAAGAGACCCAGTACTTC

cdr3_length: 14
v_call: TRBV2
j_call: TRBJ2-1
clone_size: -
d_call: -
cdr3_aa: CASQGENSYNEQFF
cdr3_nt: TGTGCCAGCCAAGGGGAGAACTCCTACAATGAGCAGTTCTTC

cdr3_length: 15
v_call: TRBV28
j_call: TRBJ1-5
clone_size: -
d_call: TRBD1
cdr3_aa: CASSLGGTGGQPQHF
cdr3_nt: TGTGCCAGCAGTTTAGGGGGGACAGGTGGTCAGCCCCAGCATTTT

cdr3_length: 14
v_call: TRBV6-6
j_call: TRBJ1-4
clone_size: -
d_call: TRBD1
cdr3_aa: CASSSTGSIEKLFF
cdr3_nt: TGTGCCAGCAGTTCGACAGGGTCTATTGAAAAACTGTTTTTT

cdr3_length: 15
v_call: TRBV7-9
j_call: TRBJ2-1
clone_size: -
d_call: -
cdr3_aa: CASSLRSGPYNEQFF
cdr3_nt: TGTGCCAGCAGCTTACGGTCCGGACCCTACAATGAGCAGTTCTTC

cdr3_length: 16
v_call: TRBV6-1
j_call: TRBJ2-1
clone_size: -
d_call: TRBD2
cdr3_aa: CASSGRTSGRGNEQFF
cdr3_nt: TGTGCCAGCAGTGGCCGGACTAGCGGGAGAGGGAATGAGCAGTTCTTC

cdr3_length: 15
v_call: TRBV9
j_call: TRBJ2-3
clone_size: -
d_call: -
cdr3_aa: CASSVVGKTTDTQYF
cdr3_nt: TGTGCCAGCAGCGTCGTCGGGAAGACCACAGATACGCAGTATTTT

cdr3_length: 16
v_call: TRBV5-5
j_call: TRBJ2-2
clone_size: -
d_call: -
cdr3_aa: CASSFALQANTGELFF
cdr3_nt: TGTGCCAGCAGCTTCGCCCTACAGGCGAACACCGGGGAGCTGTTTTTT

cdr3_length: 15
v_call: TRBV6-1
j_call: TRBJ1-6
clone_size: -
d_call: -
cdr3_aa: CASSEDGGAHPPLHF
cdr3_nt: TGTGCCAGCAGTGAAGATGGGGGGGCGCATCCACCCCTCCACTTT

cdr3_length: 15
v_call: TRBV19
j_call: TRBJ1-5
clone_size: -
d_call: TRBD1
cdr3_aa: CASSGATGGLQPQHF
cdr3_nt: TGTGCCAGTAGCGGGGCAACAGGGGGCCTTCAGCCCCAGCATTTT

cdr3_length: 14
v_call: TRBV10-3
j_call: TRBJ2-3
clone_size: -
d_call: TRBD1
cdr3_aa: CAIRRDSRTDTQYF
cdr3_nt: TGTGCCATACGCCGGGACAGCCGCACAGATACGCAGTATTTT

cdr3_length: 15
v_call: TRBV9
j_call: TRBJ2-3
clone_size: -
d_call: TRBD2
cdr3_aa: CASSVGGSGTDTQYF
cdr3_nt: TGTGCCAGCAGCGTCGGGGGGAGCGGCACAGATACGCAGTATTTT

cdr3_length: 16
v_call: TRBV28
j_call: TRBJ1-6
clone_size: -
d_call: -
cdr3_aa: CASSPLGGSYNSPLHF
cdr3_nt: TGTGCCAGCAGTCCACTTGGGGGCTCCTATAATTCACCCCTCCACTTT

cdr3_length: 16
v_call: TRBV5-6
j_call: TRBJ2-5
clone_size: -
d_call: -
cdr3_aa: CASSLGSGLFAETQYF
cdr3_nt: TGTGCCAGCAGCTTGGGCTCGGGACTGTTCGCCGAGACCCAGTACTTC

cdr3_length: 17
v_call: TRBV28
j_call: TRBJ1-2
clone_size: -
d_call: TRBD1
cdr3_aa: CASRTPGGDRGGHGYTF
cdr3_nt: TGTGCCAGCAGAACCCCGGGAGGGGACAGGGGTGGGCATGGCTACACCTTC

cdr3_length: 10
v_call: TRBV5-6
j_call: TRBJ2-7
clone_size: -
d_call: -
cdr3_aa: CASSVYEQYF
cdr3_nt: TGTGCCAGCAGCGTCTACGAGCAGTACTTC

cdr3_length: 15
v_call: TRBV18
j_call: TRBJ2-1
clone_size: -
d_call: TRBD1
cdr3_aa: CASSQDRGTYNEQFF
cdr3_nt: TGTGCCAGCTCACAGGACAGGGGCACTTACAATGAGCAGTTCTTC

cdr3_length: 17
v_call: TRBV28
j_call: TRBJ2-2
clone_size: once
d_call: -
cdr3_aa: CASSFIPGHLTTGELFF
cdr3_nt: TGTGCCAGCAGTTTTATTCCGGGACACCTAACAACCGGGGAGCTGTTTTTT

cdr3_length: 17
v_call: TRBV11-3
j_call: TRBJ2-3
clone_size: -
d_call: -
cdr3_aa: CASSRGAEDPSTDTQYF
cdr3_nt: TGTGCCAGCAGTAGGGGAGCGGAAGACCCTAGCACAGATACGCAGTATTTT

cdr3_length: 15
v_call: TRBV6-1
j_call: TRBJ2-2
clone_size: -
d_call: -
cdr3_aa: CASRVGGLDTGELFF
cdr3_nt: TGTGCCAGCAGAGTAGGGGGATTGGACACCGGGGAGCTGTTTTTT

cdr3_length: 14
v_call: TRBV28
j_call: TRBJ2-7
clone_size: -
d_call: TRBD2
cdr3_aa: CASRSGRGMYEQYF
cdr3_nt: TGTGCCAGCCGTAGCGGGAGGGGAATGTACGAGCAGTACTTC

cdr3_length: 14
v_call: TRBV5-6
j_call: TRBJ2-5
clone_size: -
d_call: -
cdr3_aa: CASSFGTLKETQYF
cdr3_nt: TGTGCCAGCAGCTTCGGGACCCTGAAAGAGACCCAGTACTTC

cdr3_length: 14
v_call: TRBV5-6
j_call: TRBJ2-6
clone_size: -
d_call: -
cdr3_aa: CASSFGSGANVLTF
cdr3_nt: TGTGCCAGCAGCTTTGGGTCTGGGGCCAACGTCCTGACTTTC

cdr3_length: 14
v_call: TRBV18
j_call: TRBJ2-7
clone_size: -
d_call: TRBD1
cdr3_aa: CASSQEGQGYEQYF
cdr3_nt: TGTGCCAGCTCCCAGGAAGGACAGGGCTACGAGCAGTACTTC

cdr3_length: 14
v_call: TRBV9
j_call: TRBJ1-2
clone_size: -
d_call: TRBD1
cdr3_aa: CASSATGGPYGYTF
cdr3_nt: TGTGCCAGCAGCGCAACAGGGGGCCCTTATGGCTACACCTTC

cdr3_length: 14
v_call: TRBV6-5
j_call: TRBJ2-7
clone_size: few
d_call: TRBD1
cdr3_aa: CASSYGQGAYEQYF
cdr3_nt: TGTGCCAGCAGTTACGGCCAGGGGGCTTACGAGCAGTACTTC

cdr3_length: 14
v_call: TRBV27
j_call: TRBJ2-1
clone_size: -
d_call: TRBD2
cdr3_aa: CASSRASGGNEQFF
cdr3_nt: TGTGCCAGCAGTCGGGCTAGCGGGGGGAATGAGCAGTTCTTC